This entry lists 23 T cell receptor beta chains sequenced from one sample in a study of prognosis after radiotherapy for stage I lung cancer (dated by TCRdb to 2020 to 2023). Sequencing was performed on an Illumina HiSeq 3000. The TCR beta CDR3 region was amplified from genomic DNA by two rounds of multiplex PCR. In the first PCR round, primers specific to each TRBV and TRBJ gene were used, and the primer sequences were filed in Chinese patent CN105087789A. TCRdb trimmed public reads at Q25 via fastp, called clones via MiXCR and kept in-frame beta chains. Rows with one shared CDR3 protein collapse into an entry with the most common genes and DNA. Within this sample are about 51,000 distinct CDR3 sequences, with 30% to 40% of them counted one time only. The biggest ten clones account for about 9.2% of the sample. The sequencing used PBMCs, collected before or after stereotactic body radiation therapy (not recorded which). These receptors were collected from a donor aged 50 or older with non-small cell lung cancer.

This clonotype was counted at least ten times. The chain is built from TRBV10-3 and TRBJ2-3; no clear D gene. The V and J ends lost 3 bases and 1 base respectively, with 5 bases between them. CDR3 size: 13 residues. CDR1 is ENHRY and CDR2 is SYGVKD in the germline V gene. This CDR3 reads CAISEPRTDTQYF. DNA for the CDR3: TGTGCCATCAGTGAACCACGCACAGATACGCAGTATTTT.

At least ten counts were recorded for this clonotype. The chain couples TRBV10-3 to TRBJ1-5; weak D call: TRBD1 (5 bases). Trimming removed 3 bases from V and 3 bases from J, with 15 bases in between. Per the germline V gene, CDR1 is ENHRY and CDR2 is SYGVKD. This CDR3 region has 16 residues. The CDR3 spells CAISEQGQGSNQPQHF. The CDR3 DNA follows: TGTGCCATCAGTGAACAAGGGCAGGGCTCCAATCAGCCCCAGCATTTT.

On this clonotype itself: A far bigger clonotype differs at one base, so this is likely a read error. The V and J genes are TRBV6-1 and TRBJ1-5; D is possibly TRBD1 (5 bases). This CDR3 region has 16 residues. The V end was cut by 6 bases, the J end by 1 base, with 16 bases between. The germline V gene has CDR1 MNHNS and CDR2 SASEGT. CDR3 DNA sequence: TGTGCCAGCAGGGGGGGGTACAGTGTCAGCAATCAGCCCCAGCATTTT. It codes for CASRGGYSVSNQPQHF.

This clonotype showed up just a few times. J is TRBJ2-5 and V is TRBV3-2; the tabulated D call, TRBD2, remains unverified against the DNA. TRBV3-2 is assigned pseudogene status. The CDR3 has 15 amino acids. This CDR3 reads CASSPDRGPQETQYF. The CDR3 nucleotides read TGTGCCAGCAGCCCCGACCGGGGCCCCCAAGAGACCCAGTACTTC.

This clonotype was recorded at least ten times. The J gene is TRBJ2-7, the V gene TRBV5-1; D perhaps matches TRBD2 (6 bases). Germline V gene lookup returns CDR1 SGHRS and CDR2 YFSETQ. CDR3 length equals 14 residues. V lost 1 base to trimming and J lost 0 bases, with 8 bases between them. The CDR3 DNA reads as TGCGCCAGCAGCTTGACGGGGGACTCCTACGAGCAGTACTTC. Protein: CASSLTGDSYEQYF.

This clonotype appeared many times. The rearrangement joins TRBV19 to TRBJ2-1, with D possibly called TRBD1 or TRBD2 (7 bases each). V was trimmed by 3 bases and J by 8 bases, leaving 17 bases between them. The CDR3 loop spans 15 amino acids. Germline V gives CDR1 LNHDA, CDR2 SQIVND (reference sequence). CDR3 nucleotide sequence: TGTGCCAGTAGTATCCTACTAGGGAGGGGGCATGAGCAGTTCTTC. The encoded protein is CASSILLGRGHEQFF.

This clonotype has at least ten counts. This chain links TRBV4-1 with TRBJ1-5, with 9 nucleotides matching TRBD1. The germline V gene has CDR1 MGHRA and CDR2 YSYEKL. The J segment lost 4 bases and the V segment lost 4 bases, leaving 5 bases of the junction unmatched. The CDR3 has 15 residues. CDR3 loop: CASSLMTGGNQPQHF. DNA for the CDR3: TGCGCCAGCAGCCTCATGACAGGGGGTAATCAGCCCCAGCATTTT.

With regard to this clonotype: One end of the junction does not line up with germline, which may come from a read error. The chain couples TRBV6-2 or TRBV6-3 to TRBJ1-5; tentatively, D is TRBD1 (6 bases). The germline gives CDR1 MNHEY, CDR2 SVGEGT. The CDR3 length is 15 residues. CDR3: CASSDRGGASQPRHF. The CDR3 DNA is TGTGCCAGCAGTGATAGGGGGGGGGCGAGTCAGCCCCGGCATTTT.

At least ten counts were recorded for this clonotype. This chain uses TRBV6-2 or TRBV6-3 with TRBJ2-5; the match to TRBD2 covers 7 bases. The trim removed 5 bases at V and 5 bases at J, leaving 5 bases unmatched. The CDR3 is 13 amino acids. Germline V lookup: CDR1 MNHEY, CDR2 SVGEGT. The CDR3 DNA is TGTGCCAGCAGTACAGCGGGACGGGAGACCCAGTACTTC. Residues: CASSTAGRETQYF.

This clonotype was found many times. The gene calls are TRBV12-3 or TRBV12-4 and TRBJ1-2, with a weak D call TRBD1 (5 bases). CDR3 length: 11 residues. V was trimmed by 3 bases and J by 7 bases, leaving 6 bases between them. CDR3: CASSFGGGYTF. DNA of the CDR3: TGTGCCAGCAGTTTTGGGGGTGGCTACACCTTC.

As to this clonotype: This sequence may be a read error, since a much larger clone differs from it by one base. The J gene is TRBJ1-1, the V gene TRBV4-2; no reliable D call. Trimming removed 10 bases from V and 4 bases from J, with 7 bases in between. This CDR3 contains 10 residues. Looked up from germline, CDR1 is LGHNA and CDR2 is YNFKEQ. CDR3 residues: CAIWGTEAFF. The CDR3 DNA reads as TGTGCCATCTGGGGCACTGAAGCTTTCTTT.

The chain is built from TRBV11-2 and TRBJ2-1; 14 bases agree with TRBD2. CDR3 length: 19 amino acids. With V trimmed by 3 bases and J by 7 bases, 14 bases remained unmatched. Germline V gene data show CDR1 as SGHAT and CDR2 as FQNNGV. The CDR3 loop is CASSFFPGLAGDIGNEQFF. In nucleotides, the CDR3 is TGTGCCAGCAGCTTCTTTCCGGGACTAGCGGGAGACATTGGGAATGAGCAGTTCTTC. Filled out from reference TRBV11-2 and TRBJ2-1, the complete variable domain reads EAGVAQSPRYKIIEKRQSVAFWCNPISGHATLYWYQQILGQGPKLLIQFQNNGVVDDSQLPKDRFSAERLKGVDSTLKIQPAKLEDSAVYLCASSFFPGLAGDIGNEQFFGPGTRLTVL.

This chain connects TRBV25-1 to TRBJ2-3, with TRBD2 matching over 11 bases. Germline CDR1 is MGHDK and CDR2 is SYGVNS. This CDR3 has 18 amino acids. Here the CDR3 reads CTGSESSGRGYSTDTQYF. The CDR3 nucleotides are TGTACCGGCAGTGAAAGTAGCGGGAGGGGGTATAGCACAGATACGCAGTATTTT.

A note on this clonotype: This may be a read error, as it is one base from a much larger clone. The rearrangement links TRBV6-1 to TRBJ2-5, with TRBD2 matching over 7 bases. Germline V lookup: CDR1 MNHNS, CDR2 SASEGT. This CDR3 is built from 13 residues. Losses at the gene ends were 7 bases for V and 1 base for J; bases not matched to a gene: 3. CDR3 DNA sequence: TGTGCCAGCATAGCGGGCCTCCAAGAGACCCAGTACTTC. It translates to CASIAGLQETQYF.

This clonotype was picked up many times. The V and J genes are TRBV4-3 and TRBJ2-1; no firm D call. Looked up from germline, CDR1 is LGHNA and CDR2 is YSLEER. This CDR3 is built from 12 residues. V was shortened by 3 bases and J by 7 bases, with 7 bases between the two germline ends. CDR3 coding DNA: TGCGCCAGCAGCCAGGCTAGGAATGAGCAGTTCTTC. Its protein product is CASSQARNEQFF.

The table lists this clonotype with many counts. The chain has TRBV20-1 and TRBJ2-6; possibly TRBD2 for D (5 bases). Germline CDR1 reads DFQATT; CDR2 reads SNEGSKA (reference sequence). The CDR3 has 17 amino acids. V lost 1 base and J lost 2, with 15 bases in between. DNA of the CDR3: TGCAGTGCTAGAGTTCGTCGGGGTAAGGCTGGGGCCAACGTCCTGACTTTC. This codes for CSARVRRGKAGANVLTF.

This clonotype has a handful of counts. A far larger clone is off by one base, so a read error is likely. The chain is built from TRBV6-2 or TRBV6-3 and TRBJ2-7; 9 bases align to TRBD1. Per germline, CDR1 MNHEY and CDR2 SVGEGT. The CDR3 length is 16 residues. The CDR3 spells CAGSYASTGGSSAQYF. In DNA form, the CDR3 reads TGTGCCGGCAGTTACGCCTCGACAGGGGGAAGCTCCGCGCAGTACTTC.

This clonotype has ten or more counts. This chain joins TRBV9 and TRBJ2-3; 13 nucleotides agree with TRBD2. J gave up 3 bases and V 0 bases, and 10 bases lay outside the gene matches. Germline CDR1 is SGDLS and CDR2 is YYNGEE. The CDR3 is 19 amino acids. CDR3 in DNA: TGTGCCAGCAGCGTAGACTGGACTAGCGGGAGCGTGGGGACAGATACGCAGTATTTT. Translation gives CASSVDWTSGSVGTDTQYF.

The chain links TRBV11-2 to TRBJ2-5, with 7 bases that match TRBD2. This CDR3 comprises 17 residues. Unmatched junction bases numbered 11, after V lost 0 bases and J lost 4 bases. Germline CDR1 SGHAT, CDR2 FQNNGV. The DNA for the CDR3 is TGTGCCAGCAGCTTAGATCGGGGGGTAGGGGATGGAGAGACCCAGTACTTC. The encoded protein is CASSLDRGVGDGETQYF.

The rearrangement joins TRBV12-3 or TRBV12-4 to TRBJ1-3, with D perhaps matching TRBD1 (5 bases). V shed 6 bases and J shed 4 bases, with 10 bases lying between them. The CDR3 has 13 residues. CDR3 nucleotide sequence: TGTGCCAGCAGCCAGGGTTCCGGAAACACCATATATTTT. Its protein product is CASSQGSGNTIYF.

In its sample, this clonotype was seen many times. In DNA, the CDR3 is TGTGCCAGCAGCTTAAGTCCTAGCGGGAGGGTTGATACGCAGTATTTT. It codes for CASSLSPSGRVDTQYF. This rearrangement joins TRBV11-2 to TRBJ2-3, with TRBD2 matching over 12 bases. Germline assignment: CDR1 SGHAT and CDR2 FQNNGV. V gave up 2 bases and J gave up 6 bases; unmatched junction bases: 6. The CDR3 covers 16 residues.

In its sample, this clonotype is medium-sized. J is TRBJ2-6 and V is TRBV11-3, with D possibly TRBD1 on 6 matching bases. Between the trimmed V and J ends, which lost 5 bases and 4 bases, there was a span of 15 bases. The CDR3 consists of 16 residues. The germline V gene has CDR1 SGHNT and CDR2 YENEEA. CDR3 nucleotides: TGTGCCAGCAGCCCCTCAGGGGCCCCCGGGGCCAACGTCCTGACTTTC. Translated: CASSPSGAPGANVLTF.

The CDR3 loop reads CASSLNPGLAGLYNEQFF. DNA for the CDR3: TGTGCCAGCAGCCTCAACCCGGGACTAGCGGGACTGTACAATGAGCAGTTCTTC. The V gene is TRBV7-3, the J gene TRBJ2-1, with TRBD2 matching 13 bases. CDR1 is SGHTA and CDR2 is FQGTGA in the germline V gene. V lost 5 bases and J lost 4; bases outside the gene matches: 11. This CDR3 region has 18 residues.